The next 3 T cell receptor beta chains were all read from a single sample in a study of PD-L1 blockade in urothelial cancer. Sequencing was performed with immunoSEQ multiplex PCR; in TCRdb, only in-frame clones are kept and a portion is missing. The sample has tens of thousands of clones, around four fifths seen once. The material sequenced was PBMCs, taken around atezolizumab (anti-PD-L1) treatment. The receptor set was obtained from a man aged 70-80 years with urothelial cancer.

The rearrangement uses TRBV28 and TRBJ2-7; tentative D call: TRBD2 (5 bases). Germline CDR1 is MDHEN and CDR2 is SYDVKM. Trimming removed 3 bases from V and 7 bases from J, with 13 bases in between. This CDR3 is 13 amino acids long. CDR3 sequence (DNA): TGTGCCAGCAGTTTGGATCCCGAGGGTGAGCAGTACTTC. As protein: CASSLDPEGEQYF.

The J gene is TRBJ2-1, the V gene TRBV20-1; D uncertain. Germline CDR1 DFQATT, CDR2 SNEGSKA (reference sequence). With 5 bases removed from V and 6 bases from J, the gap between germline ends came to 5 bases. CDR3 length: 10 amino acids. This CDR3 reads CSAGPNEQFF. CDR3 DNA: TGCAGTGCTGGCCCCAATGAGCAGTTCTTC.

The genes are TRBV7-3 and TRBJ2-2; 10 bases align to TRBD2. This CDR3 region has 13 residues. J lost 7 bases, V lost 8 bases, and 4 bases had no gene match. Germline CDR1 SGHTA, CDR2 FQGTGA. In DNA form, the CDR3 reads TGTGCCAGCTCCCTAGCGGGAGACGGGGAGCTGTTTTTT. Its protein is CASSLAGDGELFF. Full variable domain (remainder filled in from reference TRBV7-3 and TRBJ2-2): GAGVSQTPSNKVTEKGKYVELRCDPISGHTALYWYRQSLGQGPEFLIYFQGTGAADDSGLPNDRFFAVRPEGSVSTLKIQRTERGDSAVYLCASSLAGDGELFFGEGSRLTVL.